This is a list of T cell receptor beta chains from one sample in a study of cytomegalovirus exposure and HLA in healthy donors. The assay was immunoSEQ multiplex PCR, and TCRdb's table has in-frame clones only and misses some. This sample yields 100,000 to 150,000 clones, of which approximately 81% are seen a single time; under 4.5% belongs to the top ten. Sample: PBMCs. These receptors were collected from a man aged 18 to 29 in good health and CMV-seropositive. Each CDR3 is given with its conserved first and last residue. Fields, in order: V gene, CDR3 length, D gene, clone size, J gene, CDR3 protein, CDR3 DNA. A D gene is named only where the DNA matches it firmly. Size values are once, few and many counts, or a class for expanded clones, and some rows have none.

>TRBV10-3|15|TRBD1|NA|TRBJ2-1
CATGEHGTVHNEQFF
TGTGCCACCGGGGAGCATGGGACAGTCCACAATGAGCAGTTCTTC
>TRBV6-6|11|NA|NA|TRBJ2-1
CASRTGNEQFF
TGTGCCAGCAGAACGGGAAATGAGCAGTTCTTC
>TRBV5-1|15|NA|NA|TRBJ2-3
CASSWRGGGTDTQYF
TGCGCCAGCAGCTGGAGGGGGGGTGGCACAGATACGCAGTATTTT
>TRBV5-5|13|NA|NA|TRBJ2-7
CASTPWSGGEQYF
TGTGCCAGCACCCCATGGTCCGGGGGCGAGCAGTACTTC
>TRBV6-5|14|NA|NA|TRBJ1-3
CASSSPGAGNTIYF
TGTGCCAGCAGTTCGCCAGGGGCTGGAAACACCATATATTTT
>TRBV2|12|NA|NA|TRBJ2-3
CASRKYTDTQYF
TGTGCCAGCAGAAAATACACAGATACGCAGTATTTT
>TRBV6-5|14|NA|once|TRBJ1-1
CASSYQGGNTEAFF
TGTGCCAGCAGTTACCAGGGAGGGAACACTGAAGCTTTCTTT
>TRBV4-2|15|TRBD1|NA|TRBJ2-7
CASSQEPGGPGEQYF
TGTGCCAGCAGCCAAGAACCAGGGGGTCCGGGCGAGCAGTACTTC
>TRBV29-1|11|TRBD1|NA|TRBJ1-1
CSATGVTEAFF
TGCAGCGCGACAGGGGTCACTGAAGCTTTCTTT
>TRBV18|15|TRBD1|NA|TRBJ2-1
CASSPTGVIYNEQFF
TGTGCCAGCTCACCTACAGGGGTCATTTACAATGAGCAGTTCTTC
>TRBV2|16|TRBD2|NA|TRBJ2-7
CASSESVLAVSYEQYF
TGTGCCAGCAGTGAATCTGTACTAGCGGTTTCTTACGAGCAGTACTTC
>TRBV21-1|15|NA|NA|TRBJ2-7
CASSKGASGKYEQYF
TGTGCCAGCAGCAAAGGCGCTAGCGGTAAATACGAGCAGTACTTC
>TRBV4-1|16|NA|NA|TRBJ2-3
CASSQGRGTSTDTQYF
TGCGCCAGCAGCCAAGGGAGGGGCACAAGCACAGATACGCAGTATTTT
>TRBV5-1|13|NA|NA|TRBJ1-2
CASSLKAGDGYTF
TGCGCCAGCAGCTTGAAGGCAGGGGACGGCTACACCTTC
>TRBV5-4|15|TRBD1|NA|TRBJ2-3
CASSSRDRGHDTQYF
TGTGCCAGCAGCTCCCGGGACAGGGGGCACGATACGCAGTATTTT
>TRBV5-1|13|NA|NA|TRBJ1-1
CASRLGLNTEAFF
TGCGCCAGCCGTTTGGGGCTGAACACTGAAGCTTTCTTT
>TRBV30|13|NA|NA|TRBJ1-1
CAWSTPGGTEAFF
TGTGCCTGGAGTACCCCCGGGGGGACTGAAGCTTTCTTT
>TRBV30|18|TRBD2|NA|TRBJ2-7
CAWRAPGTSGIYSYEQYF
TGTGCCTGGAGAGCCCCCGGGACTAGCGGTATCTACTCCTACGAGCAGTACTTC
>TRBV2|15|NA|NA|TRBJ1-3
CATQGRGASGNTIYF
TGTGCTACTCAGGGTCGGGGGGCTTCTGGAAACACCATATATTTT
>TRBV7-9|15|TRBD2|NA|TRBJ2-4
CASRALGLAENIQYF
TGTGCCAGCCGAGCCCTCGGACTAGCTGAAAACATTCAGTACTTC
>TRBV4-3|14|NA|NA|TRBJ1-1
CASSQIRGDTEAFF
TGCGCCAGCAGCCAAATCAGGGGCGACACTGAAGCTTTCTTT
>TRBV27|16|TRBD1|NA|TRBJ1-1
CASSPKGTGADTEAFF
TGCGCCAGCAGTCCCAAAGGGACAGGGGCGGACACTGAAGCTTTCTTT
>TRBV6-5|15|TRBD2|once|TRBJ2-1
CAGSYSIFFSGEQFF
TGTGCCGGCAGTTACTCGATTTTCTTTAGCGGGGAGCAGTTCTTC
>TRBV5-4|13|NA|NA|TRBJ2-7
CASSFSGVLEQYF
TGTGCCAGCAGCTTTAGCGGCGTGCTTGAGCAGTACTTC
>TRBV5-1|13|NA|NA|TRBJ1-1
CASSISGEGYVFF
TGCGCCAGCAGCATATCAGGGGAGGGTTATGTTTTCTTT
>TRBV6-6|16|NA|NA|TRBJ1-1
CASSYSDSSAYTEAFF
TGTGCCAGCAGTTACTCCGACAGCTCGGCTTACACTGAAGCTTTCTTT
>TRBV2|15|NA|few|TRBJ1-5
CASSALADSNQPQHF
TGTGCCAGCAGTGCGCTGGCGGATAGCAATCAGCCCCAGCATTTT
>TRBV6-1|17|TRBD1|NA|TRBJ1-2
CASSENPGQGLGYGYTF
TGTGCCAGCAGTGAAAACCCGGGACAGGGACTTGGCTATGGCTACACCTTC
>TRBV19|14|TRBD2|few|TRBJ2-7
CASRPSGSKHEQYF
TGTGCCAGTAGGCCTAGCGGGAGTAAACACGAGCAGTACTTC
>TRBV5-4|14|NA|NA|TRBJ1-4
CASSFGGLNEKLFF
TGTGCCAGCAGCTTCGGGGGGCTTAATGAAAAACTGTTTTTT
>TRBV4-3|15|NA|NA|TRBJ2-1
CASSQEGGEGAEQFF
TGCGCCAGCAGCCAAGAAGGGGGGGAGGGCGCGGAGCAGTTCTTC
>TRBV7-9|18|TRBD1|NA|TRBJ2-6
CASSADRVLSSGANVLTF
TGTGCCAGCAGCGCAGACAGGGTCCTCAGCTCTGGGGCCAACGTCCTGACTTTC
>TRBV6-1|15|TRBD1|NA|TRBJ2-5
CASSPGQGEGETQYF
TGTGCCAGCAGTCCCGGACAGGGGGAGGGAGAGACCCAGTACTTC
>TRBV4-1|14|TRBD1|NA|TRBJ2-7
CASSHSGQGYEQYF
TGCGCCAGCAGCCACTCGGGACAGGGTTACGAGCAGTACTTC
>TRBV1|14|NA|NA|TRBJ2-7
CTSIPGQRLYEQYF
TGCACCAGCATCCCGGGACAGAGACTCTACGAGCAGTACTTC
>TRBV5-1|14|TRBD2|NA|TRBJ2-5
CASSLSGEQETQYF
TGCGCCAGCAGCTTGAGCGGGGAACAAGAGACCCAGTACTTC
>TRBV6-6|14|TRBD1|once|TRBJ1-2
CASRMGQDEQGYTF
TGTGCCAGCAGGATGGGACAGGATGAACAGGGCTACACCTTC
>TRBV28|15|TRBD1|NA|TRBJ1-2
CASSSPDRAGYGYTF
TGTGCCAGCAGTTCCCCGGACAGGGCGGGCTATGGCTACACCTTC
>TRBV21-1|15|NA|NA|TRBJ1-2
CASNPKGQGDCGYTF
TGTGCCAGCAACCCCAAAGGACAGGGAGATTGTGGCTACACCTTC
>TRBV11-3|13|TRBD1|NA|TRBJ1-1
CASSLRTGGEAFF
TGTGCCAGCAGCCTTCGGACAGGGGGAGAAGCTTTCTTT
>TRBV7-7|15|NA|NA|TRBJ2-5
CASSPNRDSRETQYF
TGTGCCAGCAGCCCAAACCGGGACTCCCGGGAGACCCAGTACTTC
>TRBV15|22|TRBD1|NA|TRBJ2-5
CATSSREFFYRGRFLFTETQYF
TGTGCCACCAGCTCCCGAGAGTTCTTCTACAGGGGGCGCTTCCTTTTCACGGAGACCCAGTACTTC
>TRBV4-3|19|TRBD1|NA|TRBJ2-3
CASSQDLGADRGIVDTQYF
TGCGCCAGCAGCCAAGATTTAGGCGCGGACAGGGGAATTGTGGATACGCAGTATTTT
>TRBV4-3|17|TRBD1|few|TRBJ1-4
CASSHLPGQAANEKLFF
TGCGCCAGCAGCCATTTACCTGGACAGGCTGCTAATGAAAAACTGTTTTTT
>TRBV5-1|16|NA|NA|TRBJ2-3
CASSFHDIPSTDTQYF
TGCGCCAGCAGCTTTCACGACATACCTAGCACAGATACGCAGTATTTT